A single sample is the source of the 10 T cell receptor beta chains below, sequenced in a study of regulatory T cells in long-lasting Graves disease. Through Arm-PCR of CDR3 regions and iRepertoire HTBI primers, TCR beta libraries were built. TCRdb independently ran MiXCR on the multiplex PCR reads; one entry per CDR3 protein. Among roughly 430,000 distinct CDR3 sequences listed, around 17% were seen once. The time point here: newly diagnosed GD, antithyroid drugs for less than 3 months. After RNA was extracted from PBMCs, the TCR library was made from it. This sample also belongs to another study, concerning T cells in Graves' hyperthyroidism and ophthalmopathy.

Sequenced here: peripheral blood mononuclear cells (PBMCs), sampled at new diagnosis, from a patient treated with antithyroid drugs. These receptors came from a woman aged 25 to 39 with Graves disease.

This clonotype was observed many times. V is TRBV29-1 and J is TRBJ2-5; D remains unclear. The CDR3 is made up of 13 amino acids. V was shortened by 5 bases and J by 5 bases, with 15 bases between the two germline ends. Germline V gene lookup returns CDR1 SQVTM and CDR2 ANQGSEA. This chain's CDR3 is CSVSPNAPETQYF. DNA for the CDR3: TGCAGCGTTTCTCCCAACGCGCCGGAGACCCAGTACTTC. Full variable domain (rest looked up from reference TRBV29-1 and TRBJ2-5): SAVISQKPSRDICQRGTSLTIQCQVDSQVTMMFWYRQQPGQSLTLIATANQGSEATYESGFVIDKFPISRPNLTFSTLTVSNMSPEDSSIYLCSVSPNAPETQYFGPGTRLLVL.

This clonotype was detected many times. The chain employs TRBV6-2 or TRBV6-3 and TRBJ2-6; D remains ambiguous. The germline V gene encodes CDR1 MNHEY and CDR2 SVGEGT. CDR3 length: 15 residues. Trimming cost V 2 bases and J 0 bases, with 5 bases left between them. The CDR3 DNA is TGTGCCAGCAGTTACCGATACTCTGGGGCCAACGTCCTGACTTTC. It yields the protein CASSYRYSGANVLTF.

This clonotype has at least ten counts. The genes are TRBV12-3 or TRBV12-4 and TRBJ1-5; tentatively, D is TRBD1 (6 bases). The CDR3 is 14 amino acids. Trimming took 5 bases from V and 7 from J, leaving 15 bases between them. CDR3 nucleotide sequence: TGTGCCAGCAGTAAACAACAACAGGGCCAGCCCCAGCATTTT. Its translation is CASSKQQQGQPQHF.

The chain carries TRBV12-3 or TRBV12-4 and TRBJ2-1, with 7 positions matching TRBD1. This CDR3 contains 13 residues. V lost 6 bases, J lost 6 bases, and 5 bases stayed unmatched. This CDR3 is CASRGDSCNEQFF. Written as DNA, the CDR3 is TGTGCCAGCAGGGGGGACAGCTGCAATGAGCAGTTCTTC.

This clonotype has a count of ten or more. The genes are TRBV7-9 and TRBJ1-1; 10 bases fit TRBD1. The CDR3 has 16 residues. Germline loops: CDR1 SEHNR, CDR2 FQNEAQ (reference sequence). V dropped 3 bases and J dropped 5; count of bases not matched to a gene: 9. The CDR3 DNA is TGTGCCAGCAGCTTTGGTCCGGGACAGGGGTGGACTGAAGCTTTCTTT. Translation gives CASSFGPGQGWTEAFF.

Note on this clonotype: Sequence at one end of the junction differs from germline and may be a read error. This chain's CDR3 is CASSRLDRSYGCTF. In nucleotides, the CDR3 is TGTGCCAGCAGCCGATTGGACCGGAGCTATGGCTGCACCTTC. The chain employs TRBV3-1 and TRBJ1-2; D gene unclear. The CDR3 extends over 14 amino acids. Germline-derived CDR1 and CDR2 are LGHDT and YNNKEL (reference sequence). Looking up the rest from reference TRBV3-1 and TRBJ1-2 gives the full variable domain: DTAVSQTPKYLVTQMGNDKSIKCEQNLGHDTMYWYKQDSKKFLKIMFSYNNKELIINETVPNRFSPKSPDKAHLNLHINSLELGDSAVYFCASSRLDRSYGCTFGSGTRLTVV.

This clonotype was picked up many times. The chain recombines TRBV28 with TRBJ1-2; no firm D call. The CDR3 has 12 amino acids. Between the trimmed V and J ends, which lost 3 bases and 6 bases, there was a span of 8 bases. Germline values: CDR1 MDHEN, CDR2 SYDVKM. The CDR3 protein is CASSFQVDGYTF. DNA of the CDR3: TGTGCCAGCAGTTTCCAGGTAGATGGCTACACCTTC.

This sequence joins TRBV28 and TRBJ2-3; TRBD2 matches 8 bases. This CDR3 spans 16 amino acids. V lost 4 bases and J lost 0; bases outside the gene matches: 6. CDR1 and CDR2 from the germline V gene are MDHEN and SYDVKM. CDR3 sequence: CASSSSTSESTDTQYF. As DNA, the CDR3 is TGTGCCAGCAGTTCGTCGACTAGCGAAAGCACAGATACGCAGTATTTT. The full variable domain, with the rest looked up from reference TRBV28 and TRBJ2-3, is DVKVTQSSRYLVKRTGEKVFLECVQDMDHENMFWYRQDPGLGLRLIYFSYDVKMKEKGDIPEGYSVSREKKERFSLILESASTNQTSMYLCASSSSTSESTDTQYFGPGTRLTVL.

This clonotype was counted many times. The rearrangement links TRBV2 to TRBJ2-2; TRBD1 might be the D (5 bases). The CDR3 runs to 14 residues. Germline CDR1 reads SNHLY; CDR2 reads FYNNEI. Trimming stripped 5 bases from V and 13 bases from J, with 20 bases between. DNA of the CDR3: TGTGCCAGCAGTCGGACATCGTCCGGATCCGGGCTGTTTTTT. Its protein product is CASSRTSSGSGLFF. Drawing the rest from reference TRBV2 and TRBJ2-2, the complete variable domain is EPEVTQTPSHQVTQMGQEVILRCVPISNHLYFYWYRQILGQKVEFLVSFYNNEISEKSEIFDDQFSVERPDGSNFTLKIRSTKLEDSAMYFCASSRTSSGSGLFFGEGSRLTVL.

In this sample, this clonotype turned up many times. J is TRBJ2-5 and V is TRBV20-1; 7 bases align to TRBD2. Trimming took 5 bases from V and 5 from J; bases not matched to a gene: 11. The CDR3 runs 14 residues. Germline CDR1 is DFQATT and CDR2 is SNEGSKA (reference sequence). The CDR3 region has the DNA TGCAGTGCTGGGGCAGGGAGGGCCACGGAGACCCAGTACTTC. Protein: CSAGAGRATETQYF.